A single sample gave rise to the 23 T cell receptor beta chains below, sequenced in a study of PD-L1 blockade in urothelial cancer. The data were produced by immunoSEQ multiplex PCR, yet TCRdb's version contains in-frame clones alone and is incomplete. Of about 100,000 clones listed, about 90% are singletons. The input for sequencing was PBMCs, taken around atezolizumab (anti-PD-L1) treatment. The source of these receptors is a woman at least 80 years old with urothelial cancer.

This sequence joins TRBV29-1 and TRBJ1-1, with D possibly being TRBD1 (6 bases). Per the germline V gene, CDR1 is SQVTM and CDR2 is ANQGSEA. The CDR3 contains 12 residues. The V gene lost 4 bases and the J gene lost 8 bases, with 14 bases spanning the gap. For the CDR3, the DNA is TGCAGCGTTGGTGCGGACAGCCAAGAAGCTTTCTTT. Its translation is CSVGADSQEAFF.

This chain uses TRBV9 with TRBJ2-2, with D possibly matching TRBD2 (6 bases). Germline assignment: CDR1 SGDLS and CDR2 YYNGEE. The CDR3 runs to 18 residues. The V end was cut by 0 bases, the J end by 7 bases, with 22 bases between. CDR3 amino acids: CASSVATGDVVLGGELFF. CDR3 nucleotides: TGTGCCAGCAGCGTAGCTACGGGGGACGTGGTGTTGGGCGGGGAGCTGTTTTTT.

This chain uses TRBV11-1 with TRBJ2-1, with D maybe TRBD2 (5 bases). Germline V gives CDR1 SGHAT, CDR2 FQDESV (reference sequence). CDR3 length: 15 amino acids. The V and J ends lost 3 bases and 1 base respectively, with 10 bases between them. CDR3 amino acids: CASSFAGESYNEQFF. In DNA form, the CDR3 reads TGTGCCAGCAGCTTCGCCGGGGAGTCCTACAATGAGCAGTTCTTC.

CDR3 protein: CASSYGTGTGEKLFF. As DNA, the CDR3 is TGTGCCAGCAGTTACGGCACAGGGACGGGTGAAAAACTGTTTTTT. The rearrangement joins TRBV27 to TRBJ1-4, with TRBD1 as a possible D gene (6 bases). The germline V and J ends were trimmed by 4 bases and 7 bases, with 16 bases remaining between them. CDR3 size: 15 residues. In germline, CDR1 is MNHEY, CDR2 SMNVEV (reference sequence). The variable domain in full, completed from reference TRBV27 and TRBJ1-4, reads EAQVTQNPRYLITVTGKKLTVTCSQNMNHEYMSWYRQDPGLGLRQIYYSMNVEVTDKGDVPEGYKVSRKEKRNFPLILESPSPNQTSLYFCASSYGTGTGEKLFFGSGTQLSVL.

The DNA of the CDR3 is TGTGCCAGCTCATCACTAGCGGGGCACACCGGGGAGCTGTTTTTT. Translating gives CASSSLAGHTGELFF. This chain joins TRBV18 and TRBJ2-2; 10 positions agree with TRBD2. Germline CDR1 reads KGHSH; CDR2 reads LQKENI. This CDR3 contains 15 residues. The junction had 3 bases not matched to a gene; V was cut back by 5 bases and J by 3 bases.

The chain employs TRBV29-1 and TRBJ2-1; D is perhaps TRBD2 (5 bases). Per the germline V gene, CDR1 is SQVTM and CDR2 is ANQGSEA. This CDR3 contains 11 residues. V was pared by 4 bases and J by 7 bases, with 8 bases between. The CDR3 is CSVASGNEQFF. CDR3 DNA: TGCAGCGTTGCAAGCGGAAATGAGCAGTTCTTC.

This chain links TRBV2 with TRBJ2-3; 9 bases are a match to TRBD1. Germline loops: CDR1 SNHLY, CDR2 FYNNEI. The ends lost 10 bases at V and 8 bases at J; junction bases unmatched: 16. The CDR3 is 15 amino acids. The CDR3 sequence is CATTLRTGVRATQYF. The CDR3 DNA is TGTGCCACCACACTCCGGACAGGGGTTAGAGCTACGCAGTATTTT.

This chain uses TRBV6-6 with TRBJ1-3, with D possibly TRBD1 on 5 matching bases. With 0 bases removed from V and 2 bases from J, the gap between germline ends came to 8 bases. Germline loops: CDR1 MNHNY, CDR2 SVGAGI (reference sequence). The CDR3 loop spans 15 amino acids. The CDR3 is CASSYSEGPGNTIYF. Here the CDR3 DNA reads TGTGCCAGCAGTTACTCGGAGGGGCCTGGAAACACCATATATTTT.

J is TRBJ1-1 and V is TRBV27; no clear D. V lost 1 base to trimming and J lost 7 bases, with 13 bases between them. The CDR3 length is 14 residues. Germline CDR1 reads MNHEY; CDR2 reads SMNVEV (reference sequence). Here the CDR3 DNA reads TGTGCCAGCAGTTTATTCCCCCCCGGACTTGAAGCTTTCTTT. Protein product: CASSLFPPGLEAFF.

This chain joins TRBV7-2 and TRBJ2-2, with 14 bases lining up with TRBD2. V dropped 3 bases and J dropped 4; count of bases not matched to a gene: 7. The CDR3 totals 18 residues. Germline V gives CDR1 SGHTA, CDR2 FQGNSA. The CDR3 coding sequence is TGTGCCAGCAGCTTGAGACTAGCGGGAGGGCCGGTCACCGGGGAGCTGTTTTTT. It codes for CASSLRLAGGPVTGELFF.

J is TRBJ1-5 and V is TRBV19; D possibly corresponds to TRBD1 (5 bases). Trimming pared 5 bases from V and 0 bases from J, leaving 14 bases between. Germline V gene sequence: CDR1 LNHDA, CDR2 SQIVND (reference sequence). The CDR3 length is 16 residues. The CDR3 coding sequence is TGTGCCAGTAGTCGACTAGGACAAGTTAGCAATCAGCCCCAGCATTTT. Translated, it gives CASSRLGQVSNQPQHF.

The chain uses TRBV5-1 and TRBJ2-7; 11 bases align to TRBD2. Germline trimming cut 4 bases from V and 5 bases from J; bases unmatched to any gene: 5. CDR1 is SGHRS and CDR2 is YFSETQ in the germline V gene. This CDR3 spans 14 amino acids. The CDR3 DNA is TGCGCCAGCAGCCGGACTAGCGGGTTTGACGAGCAGTACTTC. Residues: CASSRTSGFDEQYF.

This chain connects TRBV4-1 to TRBJ2-7; 9 nucleotides line up with TRBD2. V trimming: 5 bases; J trimming: 3 bases; junction bases outside the gene matches: 8. Germline loops: CDR1 MGHRA, CDR2 YSYEKL. The CDR3 is 15 amino acids. The CDR3 bases are TGCGCCAGCAGCAGTCCCGGGACTAGCAGCTACGAGCAGTACTTC. This encodes CASSSPGTSSYEQYF.

The chain combines TRBV28 with TRBJ2-1; D possibly corresponds to TRBD1 (6 bases). Germline loops: CDR1 MDHEN, CDR2 SYDVKM. The CDR3 runs to 15 residues. The germline V and J ends were trimmed by 6 bases and 0 bases, with 12 bases remaining between them. CDR3 sequence: CASSNLRGSYNEQFF. DNA for the CDR3: TGTGCCAGCAGCAACCTCAGGGGCTCCTACAATGAGCAGTTCTTC.

This clone showed up just once. V and J are TRBV28 and TRBJ1-1; D not resolved. Trimming took off 2 bases at V and 3 bases at J, with 7 bases between the two ends. Germline V gene lookup returns CDR1 MDHEN and CDR2 SYDVKM. This CDR3 has 13 residues. The CDR3 nucleotides read TGTGCCAGCAGTTTAGCGATTTACACTGAAGCTTTCTTT. Translated: CASSLAIYTEAFF.

There are a few counts of this clone. The V call is TRBV2, the J call TRBJ1-2; D ambiguous. CDR1 is SNHLY and CDR2 is FYNNEI in the germline V gene. The V gene lost 6 bases and the J gene lost 4 bases, with 15 bases spanning the gap. The CDR3 runs 14 residues. Here the CDR3 DNA reads TGTGCCAGCAGCACAGACGAGGGTGGCTATGGCTACACCTTC. It encodes CASSTDEGGYGYTF. Supplemented by reference TRBV2 and TRBJ1-2, the full variable domain reads EPEVTQTPSHQVTQMGQEVILRCVPISNHLYFYWYRQILGQKVEFLVSFYNNEISEKSEIFDDQFSVERPDGSNFTLKIRSTKLEDSAMYFCASSTDEGGYGYTFGSGTRLTVV.

The rearrangement uses TRBV2 and TRBJ2-1; TRBD2 matches at 7 bases. V was pared by 4 bases and J by 8 bases, with 11 bases of the junction left unmatched. Germline CDR1 SNHLY, CDR2 FYNNEI. CDR3 length: 15 residues. The CDR3 region has the DNA TGTGCCAGCAGTGGACTAGCCAGATCCCGGGATGAGCAGTTCTTC. The encoded protein is CASSGLARSRDEQFF.

The chain employs TRBV27 and TRBJ2-1; 7 positions match TRBD2. Unmatched junction bases numbered 3, after V lost 4 bases and J lost 3 bases. The CDR3 length is 14 residues. Germline assignment: CDR1 MNHEY and CDR2 SMNVEV (reference sequence). CDR3 amino acids: CASSSRGIYNEQFF. The CDR3 region has the DNA TGTGCCAGCAGTTCGCGGGGGATCTACAATGAGCAGTTCTTC.

The chain carries TRBV28 and TRBJ1-4, with TRBD1 matching 7 bases. The CDR3 contains 14 residues. The germline V gene has CDR1 MDHEN and CDR2 SYDVKM. With V trimmed by 2 bases and J by 8 bases, 5 bases remained unmatched. In DNA, the CDR3 is TGTGCCAGCAGTTTAGGGCAGGGGGGCGAAAAACTGTTTTTT. Translation gives CASSLGQGGEKLFF.

The CDR3 loop reads CSLLAGETQYF. In DNA, the CDR3 is TGCAGTCTACTAGCGGGAGAGACCCAGTACTTC. The gene calls are TRBV20-1 and TRBJ2-5, with 9 bases that match TRBD2. The CDR3 sequence is 11 residues long. The V and J ends lost 8 bases and 4 bases, in that order; junction bases with no gene match: 2. CDR1 is DFQATT, CDR2 SNEGSKA, per germline (reference sequence).

This sequence joins TRBV7-8 and TRBJ2-5; TRBD1 aligns across 7 bases. The CDR3 is made up of 13 amino acids. In germline, CDR1 is SGHVS, CDR2 FQNEAQ. V dropped 5 bases and J dropped 5; count of bases not matched to a gene: 5. DNA of the CDR3: TGTGCCAGCAGCATAGACAGGGATGAGACCCAGTACTTC. It is translated as CASSIDRDETQYF.

The rearrangement uses TRBV18 and TRBJ2-5; D is unclear. Trimming removed 2 bases at V and 5 bases at J, with 9 bases between. Germline V gene lookup returns CDR1 KGHSH and CDR2 LQKENI. The CDR3 sequence is 13 residues long. In DNA form, the CDR3 reads TGTGCCAGCTCACCATCAATCGGGGAGACCCAGTACTTC. Translation gives CASSPSIGETQYF.

In its sample, this clone was seen a few times. The rearrangement links TRBV27 to TRBJ1-2; D might be TRBD1 (6 bases). The CDR3 length is 13 residues. The germline V gene has CDR1 MNHEY and CDR2 SMNVEV (reference sequence). Trimming stripped 2 bases from V and 8 bases from J, with 12 bases between. CDR3 in DNA: TGTGCCAGCAGTTTACAGGGGTCGGGAGGCTACACCTTC. It encodes CASSLQGSGGYTF.